This TCR beta chain was sequenced for a study of cytomegalovirus exposure and HLA in healthy donors (dated by TCRdb to about 2017). The study in broad terms: In an earlier analysis of 587 of the donors, around 290 Gb of sequence data and 90 million to 120 million unique TCR beta sequences from roughly 180 million T cells were reported. Roughly 310 gigabases of sequencing data and tens of millions of unique TCR sequences were included in an early release covering over 600 HLA-typed donors. Of the roughly 390 genotyped donors, 75% to 85% were placed in the genetic ancestry cluster associated with self-reported Caucasian donors. The study was designed to test whether signatures of past pathogen exposure could be identified by cataloging public T cell receptors. Using immunosequencing, the study profiled T cell repertoires from 640 or so subjects and related those repertoires to cytomegalovirus serostatus. Along with the approximately 700-subject first cohort, a separate validation cohort of over a hundred different subjects was used. High-throughput TCR immunosequencing, statistical association of individual TCRs with disease status, and machine learning were combined to predict cytomegalovirus infection status. A later analysis re-examined previously published TCR beta repertoires from about 670 donors and added high-resolution HLA genotyping to investigate patterns of TCR occurrence. The later analysis used no new phenotypic data to find candidate immune exposures, relying instead on TCR beta sequences and their occurrence across donors. To decide whether each TCR beta V gene segment behaved as functional or pseudogenic, an earlier analysis of over 500 of the donors relied on high-throughput TCR beta sequencing. Donor age, sex, ethnicity and CMV serostatus were collected together with the repertoire data. A later genetic analysis took genome-wide SNP genotypes for about three fifths of the roughly 700 donors and used that subset as a discovery cohort. Every discovery cohort repertoire had been produced on one sequencing platform. Both class I and class II loci were covered by HLA typing, at four-digit resolution. The number of typed donors differed by locus: about 629-630 for A, B, C, DRB1 and DQB1; approximately 540 for DQA1; around 580 for DPA1; and around 490 for DPB1. A handful of DR-DQ haplotypes were handled as single units for association and clustering because linkage in the cohort was strong. Among about 390 genotyped donors of the cohort, an average of 235,054 unique TCR beta nucleotide sequences were sequenced per donor, around a sixth of them non-productive.

Results and caveats for the whole study, not just this receptor: In a later analysis, HLA-associated TCR beta chains were found to be more clonally expanded and to have lower generation probabilities than equally common non-associated chains. Correlated functional status among segregating V segments might be attributable to linkage disequilibrium, but an unknown experimental factor could not be ruled out. In a later analysis, several top co-occurrence clusters were reported to appear linked to parvovirus B19, influenza, CMV and Epstein-Barr virus. A further reported finding was that TCR beta sequences accurately predicted the HLA-A and HLA-B alleles for most subjects in the first cohort. A total of roughly 160 TCR beta chains were listed by the study as associated with cytomegalovirus. HLA typing was unavailable for some donors at each locus, so association tests used only the typed subset. In vitro tests confirmed that a few of the cytomegalovirus-associated TCR beta chains recognize cytomegalovirus antigens. The authors suggested that the approach could potentially be extended to other disease states and immunological phenotypes. For the cohort, immune exposure information was limited to CMV serostatus. A later analysis found that TCR association rates varied across HLA loci, with DRB1 alleles showing the most associated TCRs and HLA-C alleles the fewest. This cohort had only TCR beta chains sequenced, and the lack of alpha or paired-chain data limited which features could be detected. A cluster of highly shared sequence variants was judged likely to be a technical artifact of the sequencing pipeline. The 87-base-pair reads could not distinguish some IMGT-functional V segments, including TRBV6-2 and TRBV6-3, so those segments were excluded. Cytomegalovirus status was reported to be diagnosed by the classifier with high specificity and sensitivity in both the original and validation cohorts. The earlier analysis of about 600 of the donors excluded around 17 rarely observed V segments, including chromosome 9 orphons, because counts were too low. Presence/absence analyses assumed roughly uniform sequencing depth across donors, an assumption that may not hold. Most TCR sequences were seen in very few donors, while some public TCRs were found in many individuals. V-gene and J-gene trimming of TCR beta chains was associated with a missense DCLRE1C variant in a later genetic analysis, and the association was replicated in an independent cohort. Compared with the roughly 700-donor mean, donors in an Asian-associated ancestry cluster had fewer N-insertions in productive TCRs, according to a later genetic analysis. At a false discovery rate of 0.05, a later analysis linked 16,000 or so TCR beta sequences to specific HLA alleles. Broadly in line with IMGT annotations, most TCR beta V segments showed up in productive rearrangements about 87% or about 30% of the time in an earlier analysis of several hundred of the donors. Most CMV-associated TCR beta chains appeared to be HLA-restricted in a later analysis, and the HLA associations seemed to be driven largely by CMV exposure. Strong co-occurrence of HLA alleles, especially DR and DQ, made assigning TCR associations to individual alleles difficult.

The cohort comprised more than 550 healthy bone marrow donors. Cohort members were all nominally healthy when sampled, although unrecorded immune exposures were likely present. The donor was CMV seronegative and was included in the group of 352 seronegative cohort members. A peripheral blood sample was collected from each donor, and TCR beta sequencing was performed on peripheral blood mononuclear cells. The Qiagen DNeasy Blood Extraction Kit was used to extract genomic DNA from the blood cell samples. As for this clone: Its antigen is not yet known. No base quality information exists; no much larger clone differs at one position.

The library was prepared using the immunoSEQ multiplex PCR assay. For the multiplex PCR, a mixture combining 60 forward primers for TCR Vbeta segments and 13 reverse primers for TCR Jbeta segments was used. The CDR3 region of rearranged TCR beta genes was amplified from genomic DNA by a multiplex PCR assay. The amplified TCR beta libraries were sequenced on the Illumina HiSeq System as 87-base-pair reads. Regarding the original processing steps: A later analysis tallied 80 million to 95 million unique TCR beta chains across the 666 repertoires, and approximately 9.9 million of those chains were shared by two or more donors. To remove PCR and sequencing errors, raw reads were error-corrected and collapsed into unique sequences using a nearest-neighbor algorithm that merged closely related sequences. V, D and J gene segments were assigned by aligning CDR3 sequences to IMGT reference sequences. For a sequence to be retained, at least a six-nucleotide match to both a V gene segment and a J gene segment was required. A rearrangement was called productive if the CDR3 had no stop codons and remained in frame with V and J, and every other rearrangement was called non-productive. Following IMGT convention, CDR3 was defined as the stretch from the second conserved V-encoded cysteine up to the conserved J-encoded phenylalanine. The earlier analysis of about 570 of the donors excluded any sequence lacking an unambiguous match to a single V gene segment. An earlier analysis of fewer than 750 of the donors classified V segments as functional when productive rearrangements were above 56.7% and as segregating when the standard deviation between donors was above 5%. A statistical classification framework was developed to diagnose cytomegalovirus status using the catalog of TCR beta chain sequences. In a later analysis, V and J genes were assigned by comparing TCR nucleotide sequences against IMGT/GENE-DB human TR gene sequences. In a later analysis, CDR3 sequences and most-parsimonious VDJ recombination scenarios were assigned using the TCRdist pipeline. In a later analysis, each TCR beta chain was defined by its CDR3 amino acid sequence together with its V-gene family, and reads without a unique V-gene family were excluded. To address suspected cross-contamination and a sequencing artifact, a later analysis removed 592 highly shared, low-generation-probability nucleotide sequences. In a later analysis, a clonal expansion index for each public chain was calculated from normalized within-repertoire ranks of inferred template counts. Generation probabilities in a later analysis came from a VDJ recombination model fitted to out-of-frame rearrangements, and those results were checked against IGoR. In a later analysis, TCR-TCR, TCR-HLA and TCR-CMV co-occurrence was scored with hypergeometric tests, and a repertoire-size bias correction was applied to TCR pairs. To estimate false discovery rates, a later analysis permuted the HLA or CMV assignments 20 times. In a later analysis, co-occurring TCRs were grouped with DBSCAN, and TCRdist sequence similarity was added when clustering was performed within HLA-allele-positive subsets. Repertoires with fewer than 30,000 or more than 120,000 public chains were left out of co-occurrence clustering, as were about five repertoires with anomalous nucleotide sharing. TCRdb obtained this table from immuneACCESS and retained in-frame rearrangements with V and J assigned. These tables miss some clones; where compared with another copy, unresolved V genes account for less than half of the shortfall, and the remainder is unexplained. V, J and clone size were drawn from that table, and D and trimming were deduced from the DNA. Across this sample there are some 190,000 clones, with roughly 80% seen only once. The top ten hold less than 3% of the sample.

In the germline V gene, CDR1 corresponds to SQVTM and CDR2 to ANQGSEA. Including cysteine and phenylalanine, the CDR3 has 14 amino acids. The CDR3 DNA has 42 bases and is translated from base 1. Cut back by 8 bases and 5 bases, the V and J ends lie 21 bases apart. The chain was built from TRBV29-1 and TRBJ2-5, with TRBD2 tentatively as D gene (6 bases match). Input material: PBMCs. The receptor was isolated from a male donor in good health and CMV-seronegative. Here the CDR3 is given as CSHMEGIDYETQYF. The base sequence is TGCAGCCATATGGAGGGAATCGACTATGAGACCCAGTACTTC.